This TCR beta chain was sequenced in a study of regulatory T cells in long-lasting Graves disease. Time point: persistent/refractory GD, antithyroid drugs over 5 years with positive TRAb. Extracted PBMC RNA gave rise to the TCR library. A volume of about 9.9 milliliters of peripheral blood was collected in EDTA tubes. Germline V CDR1 and CDR2: LGHNA, YNFKEQ. The CDR3 extends over 13 amino acids. V lost 1 base to trimming and J lost 7 bases, with 7 bases between them. CDR3-region Arm-PCR and iRepertoire HTBI primers produced the TCR beta libraries. In TCRdb, the multiplex PCR reads were re-called with MiXCR into one record per CDR3 protein. In the table there are around 450,000 distinct CDR3 sequences, about a fifth of which are singletons.

The V call is TRBV4-2, the J call TRBJ2-2; D is uncertain. Material: peripheral blood mononuclear cells (PBMCs), obtained when the disease was refractory, from a patient treated with antithyroid drugs. The clonotype was recovered from a female donor with Graves disease. CDR3 region: CASSQGLGGELFF. Written as DNA, the CDR3 is TGTGCCAGCAGCCAAGGTCTAGGCGGGGAGCTGTTTTTT.